The T cell receptor (beta chain) under discussion was sequenced for a study of T cells in Graves' hyperthyroidism and ophthalmopathy. Looking at the study overall: Peripheral blood was obtained at initial diagnosis, preceding any treatment. Study-wide results and limits: For ophthalmopathy, model prediction preceded onset by a median roughly 6.2 months.

Amplified TCR beta CDR3 regions derived from RNA transcripts. HTBI primers were the set used in a first-round RT-PCR of the TCR CDR3. One entry per CDR3 protein results from TCRdb running MiXCR on the multiplex PCR reads. Counted here are under 450,000 distinct CDR3 sequences, approximately 18% occurring once; the ten biggest clones make up roughly 35%. In this sample, this clonotype turned up many times. What it binds is not known. V was trimmed by 3 bases and J by 0 bases, leaving 15 bases between them. There are 16 residues in the CDR3. Per germline, CDR1 ENHRY and CDR2 SYGVKD. This sequence joins TRBV10-3 and TRBJ2-7; D perhaps matches TRBD2 (5 bases). The sequenced material came from blood. The receptor's source is a woman aged 25 to 45 with Graves' hyperthyroidism that later progressed to Graves' ophthalmopathy. CDR3 protein: CAISDPRTGSSYEQYF. The CDR3 region has the DNA TGTGCCATCAGTGACCCCCGGACTGGAAGCTCCTACGAGCAGTACTTC.